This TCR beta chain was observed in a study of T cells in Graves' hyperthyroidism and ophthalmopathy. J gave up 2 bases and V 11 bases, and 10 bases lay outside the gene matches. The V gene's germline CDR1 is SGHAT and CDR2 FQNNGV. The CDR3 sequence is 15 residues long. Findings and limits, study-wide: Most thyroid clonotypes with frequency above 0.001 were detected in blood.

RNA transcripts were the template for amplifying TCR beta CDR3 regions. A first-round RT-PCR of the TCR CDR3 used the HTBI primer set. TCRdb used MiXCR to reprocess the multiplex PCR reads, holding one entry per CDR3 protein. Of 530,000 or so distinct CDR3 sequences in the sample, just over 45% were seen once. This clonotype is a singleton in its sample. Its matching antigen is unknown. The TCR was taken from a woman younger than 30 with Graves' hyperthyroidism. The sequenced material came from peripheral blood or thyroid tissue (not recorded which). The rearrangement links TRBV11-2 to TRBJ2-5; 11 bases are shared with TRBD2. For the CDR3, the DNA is TGTGCCGGTTCGACTAGCGGGGCGGGACAAGAGACCCAGTACTTC. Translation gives CAGSTSGAGQETQYF. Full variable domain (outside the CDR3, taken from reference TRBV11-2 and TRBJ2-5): EAGVAQSPRYKIIEKRQSVAFWCNPISGHATLYWYQQILGQGPKLLIQFQNNGVVDDSQLPKDRFSAERLKGVDSTLKIQPAKLEDSAVYLCAGSTSGAGQETQYFGPGTRLLVL.